This TCR beta chain was sequenced during a study of shared T cell receptors in the human thymus. The germline V gene encodes CDR1 MDHEN and CDR2 SYDVKM. The V and J ends lost 5 bases and 3 bases respectively, with 8 bases between them. The CDR3 is 13 residues long. Only in-frame clones appear in the TCRdb table, and some are missing; sequencing was by immunoSEQ multiplex PCR. The sample contains approximately 760,000 clones, 75% to 90% of which appear only once. This same sample was also part of a study on human thymus T cells.

This receptor was identified in a girl less than two years old with a congenital heart defect. The chain carries TRBV28 and TRBJ2-1, with D possibly being TRBD1 (6 bases). Sequencing used thymocytes. In nucleotides, the CDR3 is TGTGCCAGCAGTCACAGGGTCTACAATGAGCAGTTCTTC. Its protein is CASSHRVYNEQFF.